The 28 T cell receptor beta chains given below trace back to one sample, sequenced in a study of cytomegalovirus exposure and HLA in healthy donors. The PCR employed 60 Vbeta primers together with 13 Jbeta primers. The repertoire was sequenced with immunoSEQ multiplex PCR; TCRdb's copy has only in-frame clones and lacks some. The sample lists about 180,000 clones, over 75% seen once, with around 0.52% in the top ten. Input material: PBMCs. The receptors come from a woman between 50 and 59 years old in good health and CMV-seronegative.

The chain is built from TRBV7-2 and TRBJ1-2; 9 bases agree with TRBD1. In germline, CDR1 is SGHTA, CDR2 FQGNSA. This CDR3 comprises 15 residues. The trim removed 5 bases at V and 4 bases at J, leaving 8 bases unmatched. The CDR3 sequence: CASSPGTGKGYGYTF. For the CDR3, the DNA is TGTGCCAGCAGCCCCGGGACAGGGAAGGGCTATGGCTACACCTTC.

This sequence joins TRBV10-2 and TRBJ2-1; no firm D call. Trimming removed 3 bases at V and 4 bases at J, with 7 bases between. There are 13 residues in the CDR3. Germline V gene sequence: CDR1 WSHSY, CDR2 SAAADI. CDR3 sequence (DNA): TGCGCCAGCAGTGACCCGCAGTACAATGAGCAGTTCTTC. Amino acid sequence: CASSDPQYNEQFF.

This chain uses TRBV28 with TRBJ1-1, with TRBD1 matching over 7 bases. The V gene's germline CDR1 is MDHEN and CDR2 SYDVKM. The CDR3 consists of 13 residues. V shed 8 bases, J shed 6 bases, and the junction held 9 bases outside the gene matches. CDR3 DNA sequence: TGTGCCAGCTCTAGAGGGGGCAGGTCTGAAGCTTTCTTT. It specifies CASSRGGRSEAFF.

This chain joins TRBV7-9 and TRBJ1-4; 7 bases fit TRBD1. V lost 5 bases to trimming and J lost 1 base; unmatched junction nucleotides: 4. Germline values: CDR1 SEHNR, CDR2 FQNEAQ (reference sequence). The CDR3 consists of 15 residues. CDR3: CASSHRQGTNEKLFF. The CDR3 region has the DNA TGTGCCAGCAGCCATCGACAGGGAACTAATGAAAAACTGTTTTTT.

This CDR3 is CASSIIGLGDEQFF. The CDR3 DNA reads as TGTGCCAGCAGCATAATAGGACTGGGCGATGAGCAGTTCTTC. J is TRBJ2-1 and V is TRBV7-6; D possibly corresponds to TRBD2 (5 bases). Per germline, CDR1 SGHVS and CDR2 FNYEAQ. There are 14 residues in the CDR3. The V end was cut by 5 bases, the J end by 8 bases, with 16 bases between.

The rearrangement links TRBV2 to TRBJ2-5, with 9 bases aligning to TRBD2. The length of the CDR3 is 16 residues. V trimming: 3 bases; J trimming: 5 bases; junction bases outside the gene matches: 10. Per germline, CDR1 SNHLY and CDR2 FYNNEI. CDR3 in DNA: TGTGCCAGCAGTGATCGGGCGCGGGGGGGCCGGGAGACCCAGTACTTC. Residues: CASSDRARGGRETQYF. The full variable domain, in which reference TRBV2 and TRBJ2-5 provide the parts outside the CDR3, is EPEVTQTPSHQVTQMGQEVILRCVPISNHLYFYWYRQILGQKVEFLVSFYNNEISEKSEIFDDQFSVERPDGSNFTLKIRSTKLEDSAMYFCASSDRARGGRETQYFGPGTRLLVL.

The chain recombines TRBV5-1 with TRBJ2-1; TRBD2 matches 8 bases. The CDR3 loop spans 14 amino acids. Germline V gene data show CDR1 as SGHRS and CDR2 as YFSETQ. Losses at the gene ends were 1 base for V and 3 bases for J; bases not matched to a gene: 0. The chain's CDR3 is CASSLRGGYNEQFF. The CDR3 DNA reads as TGCGCCAGCAGCTTGCGGGGGGGCTACAATGAGCAGTTCTTC.

The CDR3 loop reads CASTLNNGDQPQHF. As DNA, the CDR3 is TGTGCCAGCACACTAAATAATGGAGATCAGCCCCAGCATTTT. This chain joins TRBV18 and TRBJ1-5; D gene uncertain. Trimming pared 8 bases from V and 5 bases from J, leaving 16 bases between. This CDR3 is built from 14 residues. In germline, CDR1 is KGHSH, CDR2 LQKENI.

The chain joins TRBV5-1 to TRBJ2-1; 9 bases line up with TRBD2. Unmatched junction bases numbered 11, after V lost 6 bases and J lost 7 bases. The CDR3 has 15 amino acids. CDR1 is SGHRS and CDR2 is YFSETQ in the germline V gene. Written as DNA, the CDR3 is TGCGCCAGCACTATGGGTGGCGGGGGGGCAAATGAGCAGTTCTTC. Translation: CASTMGGGGANEQFF.

This chain uses TRBV7-6 with TRBJ2-2, with D perhaps matching TRBD2 (6 bases). CDR3 length: 14 amino acids. The germline gives CDR1 SGHVS, CDR2 FNYEAQ. V was trimmed by 0 bases and J by 5 bases, leaving 7 bases between them. CDR3 sequence (DNA): TGTGCCAGCAGCTTAGCGGGAGGTACCGGGGAGCTGTTTTTT. Translation gives CASSLAGGTGELFF.

The J gene is TRBJ1-2, the V gene TRBV27, with D maybe TRBD1 (6 bases). The V end lost 5 bases, the J end lost 0 bases, and 10 bases lay between the germline ends. The germline V gene encodes CDR1 MNHEY and CDR2 SMNVEV (reference sequence). The CDR3 totals 14 residues. CDR3 loop: CASSPGTSNYGYTF. The CDR3, as DNA: TGTGCCAGCAGTCCAGGGACATCTAACTATGGCTACACCTTC.

V is TRBV15 and J is TRBJ2-1; 7 bases line up with TRBD1. Germline V CDR1 and CDR2: LNHNV, YYDKDF (reference sequence). The CDR3 extends over 14 amino acids. V was clipped by 3 bases and J by 5 bases; unmatched bases: 4. The CDR3 sequence: CATSRRTGDNEQFF. The CDR3, as DNA: TGTGCCACCAGCAGGAGGACAGGCGACAATGAGCAGTTCTTC. The variable domain in full, completed from reference TRBV15 and TRBJ2-1, reads DAMVIQNPRYQVTQFGKPVTLSCSQTLNHNVMYWYQQKSSQAPKLLFHYYDKDFNNEADTPDNFQSRRPNTSFCFLDIRSPGLGDTAMYLCATSRRTGDNEQFFGPGTRLTVL.

This sequence joins TRBV15 and TRBJ2-5, with 9 bases matching TRBD2. The V gene's germline CDR1 is LNHNV and CDR2 YYDKDF (reference sequence). This CDR3 is built from 15 residues. Trimming took 5 bases from V and 1 from J; bases not matched to a gene: 5. This CDR3 reads CATSGAGGPQETQYF. For the CDR3, the DNA is TGTGCCACCAGCGGAGCGGGGGGCCCCCAAGAGACCCAGTACTTC. Variable domain in full (rest from reference TRBV15 and TRBJ2-5): DAMVIQNPRYQVTQFGKPVTLSCSQTLNHNVMYWYQQKSSQAPKLLFHYYDKDFNNEADTPDNFQSRRPNTSFCFLDIRSPGLGDTAMYLCATSGAGGPQETQYFGPGTRLLVL.

The chain carries TRBV4-1 and TRBJ2-5; D is unclear. The V gene's germline CDR1 is MGHRA and CDR2 YSYEKL. With 3 bases removed from V and 1 base from J, the gap between germline ends came to 9 bases. The CDR3 sequence is 14 residues long. The CDR3 nucleotides are TGCGCCAGCAGCCATCAGGAAATCCAAGAGACCCAGTACTTC. Residues: CASSHQEIQETQYF.

This clone came up a few times. The chain uses TRBV27 and TRBJ2-3; D not certain. The CDR3 has 13 residues. Germline CDR1 MNHEY, CDR2 SMNVEV (reference sequence). The V gene lost 7 bases and the J gene lost 0 bases, with 8 bases spanning the gap. Written as DNA, the CDR3 is TGTGCCAGCAAAAGCTCAAGCACAGATACGCAGTATTTT. It translates to CASKSSSTDTQYF.

This clone appeared a single time. The chain recombines TRBV6-6 with TRBJ2-7; 9 positions match TRBD2. The CDR3 is 16 residues long. With V trimmed by 0 bases and J by 3 bases, 6 bases remained unmatched. Germline CDR1 MNHNY, CDR2 SVGAGI (reference sequence). CDR3 nucleotide sequence: TGTGCCAGCAGTTACTCAACCGGGACTAGCCACTACGAGCAGTACTTC. It codes for CASSYSTGTSHYEQYF.

The chain joins TRBV2 to TRBJ2-3, with a weak D call TRBD2 (6 bases). This CDR3 is 14 amino acids long. V was trimmed by 3 bases and J by 5 bases, leaving 12 bases between them. Germline CDR1 is SNHLY and CDR2 is FYNNEI. This chain's CDR3 is CASSDAGRGDTQYF. In DNA, the CDR3 is TGTGCCAGCAGTGACGCGGGGCGGGGAGATACGCAGTATTTT.

J is TRBJ1-2 and V is TRBV27; possible D gene TRBD1, 5 bases. V was clipped by 5 bases and J by 4 bases, with 14 bases between them. The CDR3 runs to 14 residues. CDR1 is MNHEY, CDR2 SMNVEV, per germline (reference sequence). CDR3 nucleotides: TGTGCCAGCAGTCCCATCACAGGATCCTATGGCTACACCTTC. Protein: CASSPITGSYGYTF.

The chain joins TRBV7-9 to TRBJ1-5, with TRBD1 as a possible D gene (6 bases). The germline V gene has CDR1 SEHNR and CDR2 FQNEAQ (reference sequence). This CDR3 contains 14 residues. V lost 7 bases, J lost 1 base, and 11 bases lay in between. CDR3 DNA sequence: TGTGCCAGCACGGGGGGGCAGAGCAATCAGCCCCAGCATTTT. Translated: CASTGGQSNQPQHF. Full variable domain (outside the CDR3, taken from reference TRBV7-9 and TRBJ1-5): DTGVSQNPRHKITKRGQNVTFRCDPISEHNRLYWYRQTLGQGPEFLTYFQNEAQLEKSRLLSDRFSAERPKGSFSTLEIQRTEQGDSAMYLCASTGGQSNQPQHFGDGTRLSIL.

The chain recombines TRBV11-1 with TRBJ2-7; a weak D match, TRBD2 (7 bases). Germline values: CDR1 SGHAT, CDR2 FQDESV (reference sequence). The V and J ends lost 1 base and 6 bases respectively, with 16 bases between them. The CDR3 has 15 residues. The CDR3 sequence is CASSLDSAGAGEQYF. The CDR3 coding sequence is TGTGCCAGCAGCTTAGACTCCGCGGGGGCCGGCGAGCAGTACTTC.

The rearrangement joins TRBV5-4 to TRBJ2-1; 11 positions agree with TRBD2. With 4 bases clipped from V and 9 bases from J, the junction kept 12 bases outside the gene matches. This CDR3 spans 16 amino acids. The V gene's germline CDR1 is SGHNT and CDR2 YYREEE (reference sequence). The CDR3 region has the DNA TGTGCCAGCAGCCGTGTTTTAGCGGGAGGGCCTAGTGAGCAGTTCTTC. It yields the protein CASSRVLAGGPSEQFF.

The chain employs TRBV7-9 and TRBJ1-1; D gene unclear. V was trimmed by 6 bases and J by 0 bases, leaving 5 bases between them. This CDR3 spans 12 amino acids. The germline V gene has CDR1 SEHNR and CDR2 FQNEAQ (reference sequence). CDR3 bases: TGTGCCAGCAGTCTCGTGAACACTGAAGCTTTCTTT. Translated, it gives CASSLVNTEAFF. The full variable domain, completed using reference TRBV7-9 and TRBJ1-1, is DTGVSQNPRHKITKRGQNVTFRCDPISEHNRLYWYRQTLGQGPEFLTYFQNEAQLEKSRLLSDRFSAERPKGSFSTLEIQRTEQGDSAMYLCASSLVNTEAFFGQGTRLTVV.

The chain combines TRBV5-1 with TRBJ2-7; the D gene is possibly TRBD1 (5 bases). In germline, CDR1 is SGHRS, CDR2 YFSETQ. The V end lost 6 bases, the J end lost 3 bases, and 10 bases lay between the germline ends. The CDR3 loop spans 12 amino acids. In nucleotides, the CDR3 is TGCGCCAGCACCTTTGACAGCTACGAGCAGTACTTC. Translation gives CASTFDSYEQYF.

This chain joins TRBV28 and TRBJ1-2, with TRBD1 matching 7 bases. The CDR3 consists of 15 residues. The germline CDR1 and CDR2 sequences are MDHEN and SYDVKM. Unmatched junction bases numbered 14, after V lost 7 bases and J lost 6 bases. The CDR3 loop is CASTSPGQIGNGYTF. CDR3 coding DNA: TGTGCCAGCACCAGTCCGGGACAGATAGGCAATGGCTACACCTTC.

The V and J genes are TRBV28 and TRBJ2-7; no clear D. Germline loops: CDR1 MDHEN, CDR2 SYDVKM. This CDR3 has 12 residues. The V gene lost 7 bases and the J gene lost 2 bases, with 9 bases spanning the gap. CDR3 loop: CASTSSTYEQYF. The DNA for the CDR3 is TGTGCCAGCACCTCGAGTACCTACGAGCAGTACTTC.

The gene calls are TRBV5-4 and TRBJ1-2; D remains ambiguous. Trimming cost V 1 base and J 0 bases, with 10 bases left between them. The germline gives CDR1 SGHNT, CDR2 YYREEE (reference sequence). This CDR3 spans 15 amino acids. This chain's CDR3 is CASSLRGNPNYGYTF. Written as DNA, the CDR3 is TGTGCCAGCAGCTTGAGAGGAAACCCTAACTATGGCTACACCTTC.

This chain joins TRBV5-1 and TRBJ2-2; tentatively, D is TRBD1 (6 bases). Germline V gene sequence: CDR1 SGHRS, CDR2 YFSETQ. The ends were cut back, 4 bases at V and 4 bases at J, with 20 bases in the middle. This CDR3 contains 17 residues. CDR3 sequence (DNA): TGCGCCAGCAGCAGGTACCTGGACAGTAAAATCACCGGGGAGCTGTTTTTT. This sequence encodes CASSRYLDSKITGELFF.

The CDR3 sequence is CASSANRDREDNEQFF. Written as DNA, the CDR3 is TGTGCCAGCAGTGCTAACCGGGACAGAGAGGACAATGAGCAGTTCTTC. The chain uses TRBV9 and TRBJ2-1, with 7 bases aligning to TRBD1. The V gene's germline CDR1 is SGDLS and CDR2 YYNGEE. V shed 5 bases, J shed 5 bases, and the junction held 13 bases outside the gene matches. There are 16 residues in the CDR3.